This T cell receptor (beta chain) was profiled in a study of blood T cell repertoires in COVID-19. The CDR3 runs 15 residues. Sequencing was performed with immunoSEQ multiplex PCR; in TCRdb, only in-frame clones are kept and a portion is missing. The sample lists around 210,000 clones; roughly 75% were seen once. The sequenced material came from peripheral blood. The receptor's source is a woman between 70 and 85 years old with acute or convalescent COVID-19. The rearrangement uses TRBV21-1 and TRBJ2-7; the tabulated D call, TRBD1, remains unverified against the DNA. TRBV21-1 is classified as a pseudogene. CDR3 bases: TGTGCCAGCACCGGGACGTGGACAGGGTCCTACGAGCAGTACTTC. Amino acid sequence: CASTGTWTGSYEQYF.